The source of this TCR beta chain is a study of blood T cell repertoires in COVID-19. At the level of the study: Samples representing acute and convalescent COVID-19 were sourced from the United States, Italy and Spain. PBMCs, B-cell-depleted T cells, or T cells were the source of the cDNA or gDNA that made up the material.

The CDR3 has 15 residues. Unmatched junction bases numbered 10, after V lost 6 bases and J lost 7 bases. The germline V gene encodes CDR1 SNHLY and CDR2 FYNNEI. Which cohort a participant joined came from the clinical history participants gave. For recovered donors of Cohort 3, there were two negative PCRs, clearance, or symptom resolution. Clones were read by immunoSEQ multiplex PCR, and TCRdb kept only the in-frame ones, dropping some. This sample has about 220,000 clones, with roughly four fifths found just once. This receptor was taken from an older woman who had recovered from COVID-19. Sequenced input: PBMCs or T cells enriched from blood (not recorded which). The chain carries TRBV2 and TRBJ1-2; TRBD1 aligns across 11 bases. The CDR3 DNA sequence: TGTGCCAGCAGCTTCGGGACAGGGGGGGAAGGTGGCTACACCTTC. Translation gives CASSFGTGGEGGYTF.